This passage covers 17 T cell receptor beta chains from one sample sequenced in a study of regulatory T cells in long-lasting Graves disease. Time point denoted: persistent/refractory GD, antithyroid drugs over 5 years with positive TRAb. Isolated PBMC RNA provided the starting material for the TCR library. CDR3 regions were amplified by Arm-PCR using iRepertoire HTBI primers to build TCR beta libraries. Using its own MiXCR run on the multiplex PCR reads, TCRdb lists one record per CDR3 protein. The table lists more than 650,000 distinct CDR3 sequences, 25% to 30% of them singletons, with around 40% in the top ten. This sample comprised peripheral blood mononuclear cells (PBMCs), obtained when the disease was refractory, from a patient treated with antithyroid drugs. Source of these receptors: a female donor with Graves disease.

This clonotype has just a few counts. The J gene is TRBJ2-5, the V gene TRBV6-5; TRBD2 matches at 10 bases. The CDR3 loop spans 18 amino acids. Germline CDR1 is MNHEY and CDR2 is SVGAGI. V was clipped by 1 base and J by 1 base; unmatched bases: 9. The CDR3 coding sequence is TGTGCCAGCAGTTACTTGGGGACTAGCGACAGAATCCAAGAGACCCAGTACTTC. Its protein product is CASSYLGTSDRIQETQYF.

This clonotype came up a few times. This chain joins TRBV6-1 and TRBJ1-4, with D maybe TRBD1 (5 bases). Germline CDR1 MNHNS, CDR2 SASEGT. CDR3 length: 14 amino acids. Trimming left V 1 base short and J 4 bases short, with 7 bases between. CDR3 amino acids: CASSEGGGNEKLFF. In DNA, the CDR3 is TGTGCCAGCAGTGAAGGCGGGGGTAATGAAAAACTGTTTTTT.

In this sample, this clonotype turned up a few times. The gene calls are TRBV12-3 or TRBV12-4 and TRBJ1-1; 9 bases line up with TRBD1. The CDR3 loop spans 13 amino acids. The ends lost 6 bases at V and 7 bases at J; junction bases unmatched: 6. As DNA, the CDR3 is TGTGCCAGCAGGGGACAGGGTCAACTTGAAGCTTTCTTT. It codes for CASRGQGQLEAFF.

The chain uses TRBV20-1 and TRBJ1-1; no reliable D call. The V end lost 5 bases, the J end lost 4 bases, and 17 bases lay between the germline ends. Germline values: CDR1 DFQATT, CDR2 SNEGSKA (reference sequence). The CDR3 has 14 amino acids. The DNA for the CDR3 is TGCAGTGCTCTCGTCATGGTGGGTAGCACTGAAGCTTTCTTT. Residues: CSALVMVGSTEAFF.

The chain joins TRBV20-1 to TRBJ2-7; D is ambiguous. Trimming cost V 0 bases and J 4 bases, with 19 bases left between them. Per germline, CDR1 DFQATT and CDR2 SNEGSKA (reference sequence). This CDR3 has 16 amino acids. CDR3 loop: CSARDYVGFYTYEQYF. The CDR3, as DNA: TGCAGTGCTAGAGATTACGTGGGTTTTTATACGTACGAGCAGTACTTC.

This clonotype was counted a few times. The gene calls are TRBV19 and TRBJ1-5, with TRBD1 matching over 9 bases. Unmatched junction bases numbered 3, after V lost 4 bases and J lost 8 bases. Looked up from germline, CDR1 is LNHDA and CDR2 is SQIVND (reference sequence). The CDR3 has 13 residues. This CDR3 reads CASSTTGGKPQHF. DNA of the CDR3: TGTGCCAGTAGTACGACAGGGGGAAAGCCCCAGCATTTT.

With regard to this clonotype: The CDR3 end shows no conserved phenylalanine or tryptophan, and so a read error is likely. The rearrangement links TRBV19 to TRBJ2-7; D remains ambiguous. The CDR3 is 11 amino acids. The ends were cut back, 6 bases at V and 3 bases at J, with 6 bases in the middle. The germline V gene has CDR1 LNHDA and CDR2 SQIVND (reference sequence). The CDR3 region is CASSDSYEQYL. In DNA form, the CDR3 reads TGTGCCAGTAGCGATAGCTACGAGCAGTACCTC.

This clonotype was counted only a few times. J is TRBJ1-1 and V is TRBV29-1, with D unclear. Between the trimmed V and J ends, which lost 0 bases and 0 bases, there was a span of 11 bases. The CDR3 length is 15 residues. CDR1 is SQVTM and CDR2 is ANQGSEA in the germline V gene. The chain's CDR3 is CSVEDMAGMNTEAFF. The CDR3 DNA follows: TGCAGCGTTGAAGATATGGCGGGGATGAACACTGAAGCTTTCTTT.

V is TRBV7-2 and J is TRBJ2-7, with 8 bases lining up with TRBD1. Germline-derived CDR1 and CDR2 are SGHTA and FQGNSA. The CDR3 totals 16 residues. V gave up 3 bases and J gave up 3 bases; unmatched junction bases: 10. The CDR3 sequence: CASSFVSGQGFYEQYF. In DNA, the CDR3 is TGTGCCAGCAGCTTTGTCTCCGGACAGGGTTTCTACGAGCAGTACTTC.

This clonotype was observed a handful of times. J is TRBJ1-5 and V is TRBV28; TRBD1 matches 10 bases. After removal of 5 bases from V and 6 bases from J, the junction contained 7 bases not matched to a gene. CDR3 size: 15 residues. The germline V gene has CDR1 MDHEN and CDR2 SYDVKM. Here the CDR3 DNA reads TGTGCCAGCAGTGGTCGACAGGGGGCTGGTCAGCCCCAGCATTTT. Its protein product is CASSGRQGAGQPQHF.

This rearrangement joins TRBV20-1 to TRBJ2-5; 12 bases are a match to TRBD2. The CDR3 is made up of 14 amino acids. With V trimmed by 6 bases and J by 5 bases, 7 bases remained unmatched. Germline-derived CDR1 and CDR2 are DFQATT and SNEGSKA (reference sequence). In nucleotides, the CDR3 is TGCAGTGCGTCTAGCGGGAGGGCCGGGGAGACCCAGTACTTC. This translates into CSASSGRAGETQYF.

The chain carries TRBV12-3 or TRBV12-4 and TRBJ2-7; D gene ambiguous. The CDR3 extends over 11 amino acids. Deletions cut 3 bases from V and 7 bases from J, with 7 bases between. The chain's CDR3 is CASSFGWEQYF. CDR3 sequence (DNA): TGTGCCAGCAGTTTTGGTTGGGAGCAGTACTTC.

The chain uses TRBV28 and TRBJ2-7; 8 bases line up with TRBD2. This CDR3 comprises 15 residues. The trim removed 4 bases at V and 4 bases at J, leaving 9 bases unmatched. Germline V CDR1 and CDR2: MDHEN, SYDVKM. The CDR3 region is CASSSPPAGEYEQYF. In DNA, the CDR3 is TGTGCCAGCAGTTCACCCCCAGCGGGAGAGTACGAGCAGTACTTC.

Here the CDR3 DNA reads TGCAGTGCTAGAGAGAGACAGCACAATCAGCCCCAGCATTTT. This encodes CSARERQHNQPQHF. This chain links TRBV20-1 with TRBJ1-5; TRBD1 is a possible D gene (5 bases). Germline CDR1 DFQATT, CDR2 SNEGSKA (reference sequence). Trimming stripped 0 bases from V and 3 bases from J, with 9 bases between. This CDR3 comprises 14 residues.

This clonotype has a handful of counts. It may be a read error: a sequence one base away is much more abundant. The J gene is TRBJ1-2, the V gene TRBV28, with D uncertain. Trimming left V 11 bases short and J 2 bases short, with 12 bases between. CDR3 length: 12 amino acids. In germline, CDR1 is MDHEN, CDR2 SYDVKM. The CDR3 protein is CAAIAGNYGYTF. The CDR3 nucleotides are TGTGCCGCGATTGCGGGGAACTATGGCTACACCTTC.

The J gene is TRBJ2-7, the V gene TRBV20-1; D may be TRBD1 (5 bases). There are 12 residues in the CDR3. With 5 bases removed from V and 2 bases from J, the gap between germline ends came to 10 bases. Germline lookup yields CDR1 DFQATT and CDR2 SNEGSKA (reference sequence). CDR3 DNA: TGCAGTGCTGCGGTCAGGGCCTACGAGCAGTACTTC. Translated: CSAAVRAYEQYF.

The chain uses TRBV20-1 and TRBJ2-7; 9 bases map to TRBD2. Germline V gene lookup returns CDR1 DFQATT and CDR2 SNEGSKA (reference sequence). The CDR3 has 14 residues. J was trimmed by 3 bases and V by 4 bases; bases with no gene match: 7. For the CDR3, the DNA is TGCAGTGCTACAATTAGCGGGAGAGGCTACGAGCAGTACTTC. Protein product: CSATISGRGYEQYF.